These 15 T cell receptor beta chains originate from one sample sequenced in a study of long-term antiretroviral therapy in people with HIV. A v3.0 immunoSEQ assay was performed at survey level. This table comes from immunoSEQ multiplex PCR, and its TCRdb copy is limited to in-frame clones, with some not included. This table holds tens of thousands of clones, roughly 85% found once. The input for sequencing was unsorted PBMCs, taken 0.8 years before starting antiretroviral therapy. The receptors originated from a man aged 18-30 years with HIV.

The V and J genes are TRBV14 and TRBJ2-2; possibly TRBD1 for D (5 bases). The CDR3 has 15 amino acids. The ends were cut back, 0 bases at V and 7 bases at J, with 12 bases in the middle. Germline CDR1 SGHDN, CDR2 FVKESK. The CDR3 nucleotides are TGTGCCAGCAGCCAAGAATTTGGGGCCTTCGGGGAGCTGTTTTTT. It yields the protein CASSQEFGAFGELFF.

CDR3 DNA sequence: TGTGCCAGCAACCCGGGACAGGGCCGATATAGCAATCAGCCCCAGCATTTT. It yields the protein CASNPGQGRYSNQPQHF. The chain carries TRBV19 and TRBJ1-5, with 9 bases that match TRBD1. J lost 0 bases, V lost 9 bases, and 12 bases had no gene match. Germline-derived CDR1 and CDR2 are LNHDA and SQIVND (reference sequence). The CDR3 is made up of 17 amino acids.

The V call is TRBV10-1, the J call TRBJ1-1; 7 bases agree with TRBD1. Trimming at V came to 8 bases and at J to 6 bases, leaving 9 bases not matched to a gene. CDR3 length equals 13 residues. The V gene's germline CDR1 is WNHNN and CDR2 SYGVQD (reference sequence). The CDR3: CASGWTGPAEAFF. The CDR3, as DNA: TGCGCCAGCGGATGGACAGGACCGGCTGAAGCTTTCTTT.

The chain employs TRBV19 and TRBJ1-5; D perhaps matches TRBD1 (5 bases). This CDR3 comprises 14 residues. CDR1 is LNHDA and CDR2 is SQIVND in the germline V gene (reference sequence). V gave up 6 bases and J gave up 11 bases, with 20 bases separating them. The CDR3 DNA follows: TGTGCCAGTAGACCTCGGGGCCCCTACCCAGCCCAGCATTTT. It is translated as CASRPRGPYPAQHF.

V gene TRBV30 combines with J gene TRBJ1-1; 7 bases match TRBD1. The CDR3 runs 12 residues. Losses at the gene ends were 4 bases for V and 4 bases for J; bases not matched to a gene: 3. Germline V gene lookup returns CDR1 GTSNPN and CDR2 SVGIG (reference sequence). The CDR3 DNA is TGTGCCTGGAACCACAGGGGCACTGAAGCTTTCTTT. It translates to CAWNHRGTEAFF.

This clone was seen once. The V and J genes are TRBV10-3 and TRBJ2-3; 13 bases align to TRBD2. CDR3 size: 17 residues. J lost 2 bases, V lost 6 bases, and 8 bases had no gene match. The germline CDR1 and CDR2 sequences are ENHRY and SYGVKD. CDR3 coding DNA: TGTGCCATCAGACTAGCGGGGGGGCGGACCTCCACAGATACGCAGTATTTT. Amino acid sequence: CAIRLAGGRTSTDTQYF.

A single count supports this clone. The V call is TRBV6-6, the J call TRBJ2-1, with D perhaps TRBD2 (6 bases). Trimming took off 5 bases at V and 7 bases at J, with 12 bases between the two ends. This CDR3 contains 13 residues. The germline V gene has CDR1 MNHNY and CDR2 SVGAGI (reference sequence). The CDR3 DNA is TGTGCCAGCAGTATACTAGCAGGGAATGAGCAGTTCTTC. Amino acid sequence: CASSILAGNEQFF.

J is TRBJ1-5 and V is TRBV19; perhaps TRBD1 as D (6 bases). V lost 7 bases and J lost 1, with 23 bases in between. Germline CDR1 and CDR2: LNHDA and SQIVND (reference sequence). The CDR3 has 18 residues. The DNA of the CDR3 is TGTGCCAGTACACCATATTACTCCCGTAGGGGGAGCAATCAGCCCCAGCATTTT. Protein: CASTPYYSRRGSNQPQHF.

The chain carries TRBV5-1 and TRBJ1-3; D not resolved. The CDR3 sequence is 17 residues long. Germline V gene data show CDR1 as SGHRS and CDR2 as YFSETQ. The V and J ends lost 5 bases and 0 bases respectively, with 18 bases between them. The CDR3 loop is CASSYGNRMSSGNTIYF. CDR3 DNA sequence: TGCGCCAGCAGTTATGGGAACCGAATGAGCTCTGGAAACACCATATATTTT.

In the case of this clone: At one boundary the junction diverges from the germline segment, which might be a read error. J is TRBJ1-2 and V is TRBV18; 7 nucleotides match TRBD1. Germline V gene data show CDR1 as KGHSH and CDR2 as LQKENI. The CDR3 is made up of 17 amino acids. This chain's CDR3 is CASSPLHDRVKKYGYTF. The DNA for the CDR3 is TGTGCCAGCTCCCCACTTCACGACAGGGTAAAAAAATATGGCTACACCTTC.

The table lists this clone with a few counts. This sequence joins TRBV19 and TRBJ1-2; unclear D gene. With 10 bases removed from V and 2 bases from J, the gap between germline ends came to 14 bases. The CDR3 is made up of 13 amino acids. Germline lookup yields CDR1 LNHDA and CDR2 SQIVND (reference sequence). The chain's CDR3 is CATLGRRNYGYTF. The CDR3 nucleotides read TGTGCCACCCTGGGCCGAAGGAACTATGGCTACACCTTC.

The chain couples TRBV29-1 to TRBJ1-4, with TRBD1 as a possible D gene (5 bases). The V gene's germline CDR1 is SQVTM and CDR2 ANQGSEA. Trimming shortened V by 7 bases and J by 8 bases, and 17 bases separated the two germline ends. The CDR3 totals 13 residues. Written as DNA, the CDR3 is TGCAGCGCCGGACCCTCATCAGGGGAAAAACTGTTTTTT. Protein product: CSAGPSSGEKLFF.

This chain links TRBV6-1 with TRBJ1-3; D perhaps matches TRBD1 (6 bases). CDR1 and CDR2 (germline): MNHNS, SASEGT. This CDR3 is built from 18 residues. Trimming left V 2 bases short and J 3 bases short, with 20 bases between. The CDR3 nucleotides read TGTGCCAGCAGTGAATTGGGGGGACCGGGGGCGTTTGGAAACACCATATATTTT. Its translation: CASSELGGPGAFGNTIYF.

This chain connects TRBV5-1 to TRBJ2-7, with D perhaps given as TRBD1 or TRBD2 (5 bases each). In germline, CDR1 is SGHRS, CDR2 YFSETQ. Trimming pared 2 bases from V and 1 base from J, leaving 10 bases between. The CDR3 has 14 residues. DNA for the CDR3: TGCGCCAGCAGCTTCCGGGACGGATCCTACGAGCAGTACTTC. This codes for CASSFRDGSYEQYF. The full variable domain, in which reference TRBV5-1 and TRBJ2-7 provide the parts outside the CDR3, is KAGVTQTPRYLIKTRGQQVTLSCSPISGHRSVSWYQQTPGQGLQFLFEYFSETQRNKGNFPGRFSGRQFSNSRSEMNVSTLELGDSALYLCASSFRDGSYEQYFGPGTRLTVT.

A single count supports this clone. This sequence joins TRBV18 and TRBJ2-5, with TRBD1 matching over 7 bases. The CDR3 covers 14 residues. CDR1 KGHSH and CDR2 LQKENI come from the germline V gene. V was pared by 4 bases and J by 2 bases, with 4 bases of the junction left unmatched. CDR3 DNA sequence: TGTGCCAGCTCACGGGGGACAGATCAAGAGACCCAGTACTTC. Translation: CASSRGTDQETQYF. Looking up the rest from reference TRBV18 and TRBJ2-5 gives the full variable domain: NAGVMQNPRHLVRRRGQEARLRCSPMKGHSHVYWYRQLPEEGLKFMVYLQKENIIDESGMPKERFSAEFPKEGPSILRIQQVVRGDSAAYFCASSRGTDQETQYFGPGTRLLVL.